The 17 T cell receptor beta chains below come from one sample, sequenced in a study of identical twins. A single record per CDR3 protein comes from TCRdb applying MiXCR to the 5' RACE reads. The table includes roughly 290,000 distinct CDR3 sequences, roughly 10% detected once. These data were also filed under a second study, of yellow fever vaccine responses in identical twins.

Specimen: CD8+ T cells sorted from blood. The receptors shown here come from a woman aged 18 to 35 in good health.

This clonotype was recorded a few times. This sequence joins TRBV4-2 and TRBJ2-1; 9 bases are shared with TRBD2. The CDR3 spans 17 residues. The ends lost 0 bases at V and 2 bases at J; junction bases unmatched: 5. Germline assignment: CDR1 LGHNA and CDR2 YNFKEQ. CDR3 bases: TGTGCCAGCAGCCAAGACGCGACTAGCGGACCCTACAATGAGCAGTTCTTC. Its translation is CASSQDATSGPYNEQFF.

The chain recombines TRBV5-6 with TRBJ2-1, with a weak D call TRBD2 (5 bases). V was shortened by 2 bases and J by 3 bases, with 18 bases between the two germline ends. The CDR3 loop spans 17 amino acids. Per the germline V gene, CDR1 is SGHDT and CDR2 is YYEEEE. CDR3: CASSLGPAGPIYNEQFF. Here the CDR3 DNA reads TGTGCCAGCAGCTTAGGGCCGGCGGGCCCGATCTACAATGAGCAGTTCTTC. Looking up the rest from reference TRBV5-6 and TRBJ2-1 gives the full variable domain: DAGVTQSPTHLIKTRGQQVTLRCSPKSGHDTVSWYQQALGQGPQFIFQYYEEEERQRGNFPDRFSGHQFPNYSSELNVNALLLGDSALYLCASSLGPAGPIYNEQFFGPGTRLTVL.

This chain links TRBV28 with TRBJ2-7; D is undetermined. With 2 bases removed from V and 0 bases from J, the gap between germline ends came to 11 bases. The CDR3 has 15 residues. Germline CDR1 MDHEN, CDR2 SYDVKM. The DNA for the CDR3 is TGTGCCAGCAGTTTAACCAGCCCCTACTCCTACGAGCAGTACTTC. Protein sequence: CASSLTSPYSYEQYF.

In the case of this clonotype: One base away lies a much larger clone, so this may be a sequencing read error. The rearrangement uses TRBV29-1 and TRBJ2-1; 12 bases are shared with TRBD2. This CDR3 is 14 amino acids long. CDR1 SQVTM and CDR2 ANQGSEA come from the germline V gene. CDR3 loop: CSIEVRLAGDEQFF. CDR3 in DNA: TGCAGCATTGAAGTCCGACTAGCGGGAGATGAGCAGTTCTTC.

The sample holds many counts of this clonotype. The rearrangement links TRBV6-1 to TRBJ1-4, with D perhaps TRBD1 (6 bases). Trimming removed 8 bases at V and 5 bases at J, with 24 bases between. The CDR3 has 17 amino acids. Germline loops: CDR1 MNHNS, CDR2 SASEGT. The CDR3 sequence is CASGGEQLIGKNEKLFF. The CDR3 DNA reads TGTGCCAGCGGGGGCGAACAACTGATAGGAAAGAATGAAAAACTGTTTTTT.

The genes are TRBV29-1 and TRBJ2-3; unclear D gene. The CDR3 spans 14 residues. Germline CDR1 is SQVTM and CDR2 is ANQGSEA. V lost 6 bases, J lost 1 base, and 14 bases lay in between. This chain's CDR3 is CSVPTRIGTDTQYF. DNA for the CDR3: TGCAGCGTCCCAACACGGATTGGCACAGATACGCAGTATTTT.

This clonotype was detected a few times. Here the CDR3 reads CASSDGRTGGSGANVLTF. The DNA of the CDR3 is TGCGCCAGCAGTGATGGTCGAACAGGGGGTTCTGGGGCCAACGTCCTGACTTTC. The chain has TRBV10-2 and TRBJ2-6, with 8 positions matching TRBD1. The germline gives CDR1 WSHSY, CDR2 SAAADI. The V gene end was trimmed by 3 bases and the J gene end by 1 base; junction bases not matched to a gene: 8. The CDR3 totals 18 residues.

In its sample, this clonotype was seen many times. The chain carries TRBV3-1 and TRBJ2-7; 11 nucleotides align to TRBD1. CDR3 length: 17 residues. Germline-derived CDR1 and CDR2 are LGHDT and YNNKEL (reference sequence). Germline trimming cut 3 bases from V and 3 bases from J; bases unmatched to any gene: 10. In nucleotides, the CDR3 is TGTGCCAGCAGCCACCCTTCCGGGACAGGGGGTTTCTACGAGCAGTACTTC. The encoded protein is CASSHPSGTGGFYEQYF.

J is TRBJ2-7 and V is TRBV4-1; 13 nucleotides match TRBD2. Germline V gene data show CDR1 as MGHRA and CDR2 as YSYEKL. The CDR3 length is 18 residues. J gave up 3 bases and V 0 bases, and 8 bases lay outside the gene matches. The chain's CDR3 is CASSQDRDGTSGVYEQYF. Here the CDR3 DNA reads TGCGCCAGCAGCCAAGATCGCGACGGGACTAGCGGGGTCTACGAGCAGTACTTC.

A few counts support this clonotype. The V gene is TRBV29-1, the J gene TRBJ2-7; D may be TRBD2 (6 bases). Trimming shortened V by 0 bases and J by 3 bases, and 21 bases separated the two germline ends. The CDR3 has 17 residues. The germline V gene has CDR1 SQVTM and CDR2 ANQGSEA. DNA of the CDR3: TGCAGCGTTGAAGAGTCGGAGGGGCCTAACCTCGTCTACGAGCAGTACTTC. Translated: CSVEESEGPNLVYEQYF.

In this sample, this clonotype turned up a few times. The J gene is TRBJ2-5, the V gene TRBV20-1; no definite D call. Trimming left V 3 bases short and J 0 bases short, with 8 bases between. The CDR3 totals 13 residues. Germline CDR1 DFQATT, CDR2 SNEGSKA (reference sequence). The CDR3 protein is CSARARYQETQYF. The CDR3 DNA follows: TGCAGTGCTAGGGCAAGGTACCAAGAGACCCAGTACTTC.

This clonotype was detected many times. The chain carries TRBV12-3 or TRBV12-4 and TRBJ1-2, with D possibly being TRBD1 (6 bases). V was pared by 2 bases and J by 2 bases, with 27 bases between. The CDR3 consists of 20 residues. The CDR3 DNA follows: TGTGCCAGCAGTTTAATTTTTATGGCAGGGGTGGATGAAGGAAACTATGGCTACACCTTC. It is translated as CASSLIFMAGVDEGNYGYTF.

The rearrangement links TRBV29-1 to TRBJ2-1, with D tentatively TRBD2 (6 bases). Trimming left V 2 bases short and J 1 base short, with 9 bases between. CDR3 length: 14 residues. Germline assignment: CDR1 SQVTM and CDR2 ANQGSEA. The CDR3 sequence: CSVESGESYNEQFF. CDR3 in DNA: TGCAGCGTTGAATCGGGAGAATCCTACAATGAGCAGTTCTTC.

In this sample, this clonotype turned up many times. The V call is TRBV29-1, the J call TRBJ2-1; maybe TRBD2 (6 bases). The V end was cut by 8 bases, the J end by 5 bases, with 13 bases between. This CDR3 is 12 amino acids long. Germline CDR1 is SQVTM and CDR2 is ANQGSEA. The DNA of the CDR3 is TGCAGCTTTCCAGGGAGGAACAATGAGCAGTTCTTC. Encoded protein: CSFPGRNNEQFF.

The chain joins TRBV29-1 to TRBJ2-1; 10 bases are shared with TRBD2. The CDR3 totals 12 residues. Germline lookup yields CDR1 SQVTM and CDR2 ANQGSEA. V dropped 4 bases and J dropped 6; count of bases not matched to a gene: 0. The CDR3 DNA reads as TGCAGCGTTGCTAGCGGGGGCAATGAGCAGTTCTTC. Its protein is CSVASGGNEQFF.

This clonotype has a handful of counts. CDR3 sequence reads: CASSLVPGQGVSGELFF. The CDR3 DNA follows: TGTGCCAGCAGCTTAGTCCCGGGACAGGGGGTATCCGGGGAGCTGTTTTTT. This sequence joins TRBV7-6 and TRBJ2-2; 11 nucleotides agree with TRBD1. After removal of 1 base from V and 6 bases from J, the junction contained 7 bases not matched to a gene. Germline V gene sequence: CDR1 SGHVS, CDR2 FNYEAQ. The length of the CDR3 is 17 residues.

This clonotype came up many times. J is TRBJ2-7 and V is TRBV9; the match to TRBD1 covers 8 bases. V was clipped by 6 bases and J by 3 bases; unmatched bases: 8. CDR3 length equals 14 residues. Germline V gene lookup returns CDR1 SGDLS and CDR2 YYNGEE. CDR3 protein: CASTKGQEDYEQYF. CDR3 nucleotide sequence: TGTGCCAGCACCAAGGGACAGGAAGACTACGAGCAGTACTTC. Full variable domain (rest looked up from reference TRBV9 and TRBJ2-7): DSGVTQTPKHLITATGQRVTLRCSPRSGDLSVYWYQQSLDQGLQFLIQYYNGEERAKGNILERFSAQQFPDLHSELNLSSLELGDSALYFCASTKGQEDYEQYFGPGTRLTVT.